This T cell receptor beta chain originates from a study of blood T cell repertoires in COVID-19. Sequenced by immunoSEQ multiplex PCR; TCRdb stores in-frame clones only, minus some. The profile shows almost 400,000 clones, around 92% of them singletons. Sequencing was done on a sample of PBMCs or T cells enriched from blood (not recorded which). The receptor was isolated from a woman in her 30s who had recovered from COVID-19.

CDR3: CASSFTGTADLCEQYF. CDR3 DNA sequence: TGTGCCAGCAGCTTCACCGGGACAGCGGATTTATGCGAGCAGTACTTC. This chain uses TRBV7-9 with TRBJ2-7, with 7 bases matching TRBD1. The CDR3 runs 16 residues. Germline V lookup: CDR1 SEHNR, CDR2 FQNEAQ (reference sequence). The J segment lost 6 bases and the V segment lost 3 bases, leaving 14 bases of the junction unmatched.